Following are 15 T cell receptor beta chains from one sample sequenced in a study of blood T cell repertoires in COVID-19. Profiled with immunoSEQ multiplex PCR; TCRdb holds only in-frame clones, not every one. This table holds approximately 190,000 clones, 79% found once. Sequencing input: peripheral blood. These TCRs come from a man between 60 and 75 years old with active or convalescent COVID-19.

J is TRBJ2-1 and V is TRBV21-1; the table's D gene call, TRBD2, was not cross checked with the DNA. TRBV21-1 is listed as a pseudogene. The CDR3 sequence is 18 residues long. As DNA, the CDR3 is TGTGCCAGCAGCATATGGGGAGGGAACAGGAGCTCCTACAATGAGCAGTTCTTC. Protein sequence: CASSIWGGNRSSYNEQFF.

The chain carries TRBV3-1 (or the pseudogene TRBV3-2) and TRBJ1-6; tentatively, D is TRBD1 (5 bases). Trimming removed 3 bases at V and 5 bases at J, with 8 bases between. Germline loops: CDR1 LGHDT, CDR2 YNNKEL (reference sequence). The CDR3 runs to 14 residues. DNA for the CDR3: TGTGCCAGCAGCCAGGGACTAAATAATTCACCCCTCCACTTT. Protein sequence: CASSQGLNNSPLHF.

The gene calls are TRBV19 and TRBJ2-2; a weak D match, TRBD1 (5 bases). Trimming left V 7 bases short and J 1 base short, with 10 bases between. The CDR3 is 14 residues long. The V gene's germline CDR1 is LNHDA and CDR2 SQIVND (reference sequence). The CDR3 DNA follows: TGTGCCAGTATAGGTCAGGGGAACACCGGGGAGCTGTTTTTT. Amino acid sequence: CASIGQGNTGELFF. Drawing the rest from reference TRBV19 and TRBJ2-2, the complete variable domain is DGGITQSPKYLFRKEGQNVTLSCEQNLNHDAMYWYRQDPGQGLRLIYYSQIVNDFQKGDIAEGYSVSREKKESFPLTVTSAQKNPTAFYLCASIGQGNTGELFFGEGSRLTVL.

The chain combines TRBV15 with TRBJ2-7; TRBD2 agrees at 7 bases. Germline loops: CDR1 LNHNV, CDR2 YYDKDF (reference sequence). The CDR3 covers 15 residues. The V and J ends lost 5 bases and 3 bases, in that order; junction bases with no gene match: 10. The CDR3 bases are TGTGCCACCAGCGCCGGGGGGAGCGGGGTCTACGAGCAGTACTTC. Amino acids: CATSAGGSGVYEQYF.

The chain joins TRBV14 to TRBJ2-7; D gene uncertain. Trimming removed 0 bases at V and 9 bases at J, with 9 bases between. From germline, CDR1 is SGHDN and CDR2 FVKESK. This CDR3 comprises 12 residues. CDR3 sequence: CASSQDRVGQYF. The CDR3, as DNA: TGTGCCAGCAGCCAAGACCGGGTCGGGCAGTACTTC. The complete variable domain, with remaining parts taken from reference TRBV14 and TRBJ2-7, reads EAGVTQFPSHSVIEKGQTVTLRCDPISGHDNLYWYRRVMGKEIKFLLHFVKESKQDESGMPNNRFLAERTGGTYSTLKVQPAELEDSGVYFCASSQDRVGQYFGPGTRLTVT.

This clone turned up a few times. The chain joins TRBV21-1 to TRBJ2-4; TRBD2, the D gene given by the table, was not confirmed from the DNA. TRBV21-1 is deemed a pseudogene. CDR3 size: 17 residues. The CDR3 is CASSKEGGEVAKNIQYF. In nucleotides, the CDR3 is TGTGCCAGCAGCAAAGAGGGAGGGGAAGTAGCCAAAAACATTCAGTACTTC.

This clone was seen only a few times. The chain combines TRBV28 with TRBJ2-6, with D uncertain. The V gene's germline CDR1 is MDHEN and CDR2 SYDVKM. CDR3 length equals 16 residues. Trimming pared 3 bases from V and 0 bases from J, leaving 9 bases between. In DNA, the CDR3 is TGTGCCAGCAGTTTCCCAGGATTCTCTGGGGCCAACGTCCTGACTTTC. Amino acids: CASSFPGFSGANVLTF.

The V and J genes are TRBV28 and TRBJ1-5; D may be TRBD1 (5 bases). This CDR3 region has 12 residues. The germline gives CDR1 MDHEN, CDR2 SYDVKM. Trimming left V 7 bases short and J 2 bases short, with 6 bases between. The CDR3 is CASKTGNQPQHF. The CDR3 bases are TGTGCCAGCAAGACAGGCAATCAGCCCCAGCATTTT.

CDR3 region: CASSYTGGNEKLFF. The CDR3 DNA is TGTGCCAGCAGCTATACAGGGGGAAATGAAAAACTGTTTTTT. The V gene is TRBV5-4, the J gene TRBJ1-4; 8 nucleotides align to TRBD1. From germline, CDR1 is SGHNT and CDR2 YYREEE (reference sequence). The CDR3 loop spans 14 amino acids. The V and J ends lost 3 bases and 5 bases, in that order; junction bases with no gene match: 3.

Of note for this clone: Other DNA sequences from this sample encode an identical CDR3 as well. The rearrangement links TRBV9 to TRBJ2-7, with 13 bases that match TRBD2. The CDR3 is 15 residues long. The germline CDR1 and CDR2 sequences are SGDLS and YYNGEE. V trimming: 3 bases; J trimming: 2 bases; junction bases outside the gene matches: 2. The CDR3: CASSAGLAGTYEQYF. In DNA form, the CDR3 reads TGTGCCAGCAGCGCGGGACTAGCGGGAACCTACGAGCAGTACTTC.

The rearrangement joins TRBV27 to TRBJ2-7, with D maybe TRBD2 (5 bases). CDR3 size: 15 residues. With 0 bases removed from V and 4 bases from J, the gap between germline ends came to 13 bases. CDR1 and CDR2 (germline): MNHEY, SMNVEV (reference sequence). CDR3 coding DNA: TGTGCCAGCAGTTTATCCCCCGGGGTCGGGTACGAGCAGTACTTC. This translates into CASSLSPGVGYEQYF.

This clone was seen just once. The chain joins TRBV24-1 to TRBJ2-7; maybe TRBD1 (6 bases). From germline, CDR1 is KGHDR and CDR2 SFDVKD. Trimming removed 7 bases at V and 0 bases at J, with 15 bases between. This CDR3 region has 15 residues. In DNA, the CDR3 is TGTGCCACCAGCTCTTCGGACAGTCTCTCCTACGAGCAGTACTTC. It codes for CATSSSDSLSYEQYF.

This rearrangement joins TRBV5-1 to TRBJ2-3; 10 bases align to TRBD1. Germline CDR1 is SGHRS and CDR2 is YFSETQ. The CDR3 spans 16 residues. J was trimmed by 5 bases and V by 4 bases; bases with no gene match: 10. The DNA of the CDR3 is TGCGCCAGCAGCCCCTCTCTGGGACAGGGGTTAGATACGCAGTATTTT. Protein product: CASSPSLGQGLDTQYF.

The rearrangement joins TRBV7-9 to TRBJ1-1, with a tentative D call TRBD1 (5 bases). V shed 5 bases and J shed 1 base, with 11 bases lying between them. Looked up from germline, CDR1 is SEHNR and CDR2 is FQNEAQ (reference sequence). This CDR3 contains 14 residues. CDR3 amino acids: CASSRGTGNTEAFF. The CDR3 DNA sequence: TGTGCCAGCAGCCGCGGGACGGGGAACACTGAAGCTTTCTTT.

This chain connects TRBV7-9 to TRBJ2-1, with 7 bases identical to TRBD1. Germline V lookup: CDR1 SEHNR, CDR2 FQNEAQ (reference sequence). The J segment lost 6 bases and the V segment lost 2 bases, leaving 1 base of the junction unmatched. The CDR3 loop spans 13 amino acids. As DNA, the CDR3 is TGTGCCAGCAGCTTATCAGGGGGCAATGAGCAGTTCTTC. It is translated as CASSLSGGNEQFF.